This TCR beta chain appears in the sequencing data of a study of glioma-infiltrating T cells after dendritic cell vaccination. Study-level background: Dendritic cells derived from monocytes and pulsed with autologous tumor lysate formed the vaccine.

The data were produced by immunoSEQ multiplex PCR, yet TCRdb's version contains in-frame clones alone and is incomplete. The table records roughly 85,000 clones, 85% of them present only once. The sample's time point: after dendritic cell vaccination, including at tumor progression/relapse. Source: blood, taken after dendritic cell vaccination. The TCR was taken from a human donor with glioblastoma.

As DNA, the CDR3 is TGTGCCAGCTCCAGGGGGCAATATGGCAATCAGCCCCAGCATTTT. Its protein product is CASSRGQYGNQPQHF. This rearrangement joins TRBV7-9 to TRBJ1-5; 8 positions match TRBD1. The CDR3 consists of 15 residues. From germline, CDR1 is SEHNR and CDR2 FQNEAQ (reference sequence). The junction had 8 bases not matched to a gene; V was cut back by 8 bases and J by 2 bases.